This entry lists 17 T cell receptor beta chains sequenced from one sample in a study of cytomegalovirus exposure and HLA in healthy donors. The method was immunoSEQ multiplex PCR; TCRdb's version includes in-frame clones alone and lacks a portion of them. The sample lists 250,000 to 400,000 clones; approximately 88% were seen once. Material for sequencing was PBMCs. The receptors come from a man aged 25 to 40 in good health and CMV-seronegative.

This chain links TRBV7-9 with TRBJ2-3, with 8 nucleotides matching TRBD1. Germline trimming cut 3 bases from V and 0 bases from J; bases unmatched to any gene: 2. Germline values: CDR1 SEHNR, CDR2 FQNEAQ (reference sequence). The CDR3 has 15 amino acids. CDR3: CASSLDRDSTDTQYF. The DNA for the CDR3 is TGTGCCAGCAGCTTGGACAGGGATAGCACAGATACGCAGTATTTT.

The chain recombines TRBV4-1 with TRBJ2-2; D perhaps matches TRBD1 (6 bases). V was cut by 3 bases and J by 1 base, with 15 bases left in between. CDR3 length: 17 residues. CDR1 and CDR2 (germline): MGHRA, YSYEKL. The CDR3 bases are TGCGCCAGCAGCCAGGAACAAACGACAGGGAACACCGGGGAGCTGTTTTTT. Translating gives CASSQEQTTGNTGELFF.

In this sample, this clone turned up once. The chain employs TRBV10-3 and TRBJ2-6; D is possibly TRBD1 (6 bases). This CDR3 comprises 15 residues. The ends were cut back, 4 bases at V and 4 bases at J, with 11 bases in the middle. Per germline, CDR1 ENHRY and CDR2 SYGVKD. For the CDR3, the DNA is TGTGCCATCAGTGGGGACACCGCAGGGGCCAACGTCCTGACTTTC. The encoded protein is CAISGDTAGANVLTF.

The J gene is TRBJ1-1, the V gene TRBV5-6; D is uncertain. The CDR3 contains 14 residues. The V gene lost 6 bases and the J gene lost 1 base, with 13 bases spanning the gap. Germline V gives CDR1 SGHDT, CDR2 YYEEEE. The CDR3 nucleotides read TGTGCCAGCACCGAGGGCGCCGGGAACACTGAAGCTTTCTTT. Translating gives CASTEGAGNTEAFF.

The chain recombines TRBV18 with TRBJ1-1; possibly TRBD1 for D (5 bases). CDR1 is KGHSH and CDR2 is LQKENI in the germline V gene. V shed 2 bases and J shed 5 bases, with 12 bases lying between them. This CDR3 is built from 14 residues. CDR3 bases: TGTGCCAGCTCACCAAGGGGCAGTGAAACTGAAGCTTTCTTT. Protein product: CASSPRGSETEAFF. Supplemented by reference TRBV18 and TRBJ1-1, the full variable domain reads NAGVMQNPRHLVRRRGQEARLRCSPMKGHSHVYWYRQLPEEGLKFMVYLQKENIIDESGMPKERFSAEFPKEGPSILRIQQVVRGDSAAYFCASSPRGSETEAFFGQGTRLTVV.

This clone was recorded once. V gene TRBV5-5 combines with J gene TRBJ1-6; D possibly corresponds to TRBD1 (5 bases). The germline V and J ends were trimmed by 0 bases and 7 bases, with 14 bases remaining between them. Germline lookup yields CDR1 SGHKS and CDR2 YYEKEE (reference sequence). The CDR3 totals 16 residues. This CDR3 reads CASSLVSGTSNSPLHF. The CDR3 DNA reads as TGTGCCAGCAGCTTGGTTTCAGGGACTTCAAATTCACCCCTCCACTTT.

This CDR3 is CASSSIDRGPNNEQFF. For the CDR3, the DNA is TGTGCCAGCAGCTCGATAGACAGGGGGCCAAACAATGAGCAGTTCTTC. The chain carries TRBV5-5 and TRBJ2-1, with 10 bases that match TRBD1. The CDR3 spans 16 residues. V lost 3 bases and J lost 5; bases outside the gene matches: 8. CDR1 is SGHKS, CDR2 YYEKEE, per germline (reference sequence).

This CDR3 is CASSEAGQSYEQYF. Here the CDR3 DNA reads TGTGCCAGCAGTGAAGCGGGACAGTCCTACGAGCAGTACTTC. The J gene is TRBJ2-7, the V gene TRBV6-1; 7 nucleotides agree with TRBD1. The CDR3 is 14 residues long. J lost 1 base, V lost 0 bases, and 0 bases had no gene match. CDR1 is MNHNS, CDR2 SASEGT, per germline.

CDR3 sequence: CASSAPGTGGTGELFF. CDR3 bases: TGTGCCAGCAGCGCACCCGGGACAGGGGGCACCGGGGAGCTGTTTTTT. The chain recombines TRBV9 with TRBJ2-2; 11 bases match TRBD1. The CDR3 runs 16 residues. Trimming at V came to 3 bases and at J to 4 bases, leaving 5 bases not matched to a gene. The germline V gene encodes CDR1 SGDLS and CDR2 YYNGEE.

This clone was seen just once. V is TRBV18 and J is TRBJ2-1; TRBD1 agrees at 7 bases. J was trimmed by 0 bases and V by 5 bases; bases with no gene match: 10. CDR3 length equals 17 residues. Germline CDR1 is KGHSH and CDR2 is LQKENI. For the CDR3, the DNA is TGTGCCAGCTCAAGAGATACAGGGGCAGGCTCCTACAATGAGCAGTTCTTC. Amino acid sequence: CASSRDTGAGSYNEQFF.

The CDR3 reads CASSILRSGGPYEQYF. CDR3 in DNA: TGTGCCAGCAGTATACTGAGGAGCGGGGGACCCTACGAGCAGTACTTC. This sequence joins TRBV27 and TRBJ2-7, with 8 bases matching TRBD2. Germline CDR1 reads MNHEY; CDR2 reads SMNVEV (reference sequence). The length of the CDR3 is 16 residues. J gave up 2 bases and V 5 bases, and 11 bases lay outside the gene matches.

This sequence joins TRBV11-2 and TRBJ2-1, with a weak D call TRBD2 (7 bases). Trimming pared 4 bases from V and 9 bases from J, leaving 16 bases between. The CDR3 runs 14 residues. CDR1 is SGHAT and CDR2 is FQNNGV in the germline V gene. CDR3 sequence (DNA): TGTGCCAGCAGCTGGGGGGGCTCATATAGTGAGCAGTTCTTC. Protein product: CASSWGGSYSEQFF.

This chain connects TRBV5-1 to TRBJ1-4; 10 bases fit TRBD1. Germline V gene data show CDR1 as SGHRS and CDR2 as YFSETQ. V was pared by 3 bases and J by 10 bases, with 12 bases of the junction left unmatched. CDR3 length: 16 amino acids. CDR3 bases: TGCGCCAGCAGCTCCATAGGACAGGGGGGAGCGGGAAAACTGTTTTTT. This encodes CASSSIGQGGAGKLFF.

The chain joins TRBV19 to TRBJ1-4, with 8 bases matching TRBD1. Germline lookup yields CDR1 LNHDA and CDR2 SQIVND (reference sequence). The CDR3 has 14 amino acids. The J segment lost 6 bases and the V segment lost 5 bases, leaving 5 bases of the junction unmatched. CDR3 DNA sequence: TGTGCCAGTAGTTCCCAGGGGGCATATGAAAAACTGTTTTTT. This encodes CASSSQGAYEKLFF.

This chain joins TRBV27 and TRBJ2-1, with 7 bases matching TRBD2. Trimming took 0 bases from V and 8 from J; bases not matched to a gene: 7. The CDR3 contains 15 residues. From germline, CDR1 is MNHEY and CDR2 SMNVEV (reference sequence). CDR3 coding DNA: TGTGCCAGCAGTTTATCGACTGGTAGCGGGTATGAGCAGTTCTTC. Protein sequence: CASSLSTGSGYEQFF.

The rearrangement uses TRBV5-6 and TRBJ2-7; 9 nucleotides agree with TRBD2. From germline, CDR1 is SGHDT and CDR2 YYEEEE. The trim removed 2 bases at V and 0 bases at J, leaving 3 bases unmatched. The CDR3 contains 15 residues. CDR3 region: CASSFRLAASYEQYF. The CDR3 DNA reads TGTGCCAGCAGCTTCAGACTAGCGGCCTCCTACGAGCAGTACTTC.

The chain recombines TRBV11-2 with TRBJ2-2; the match to TRBD2 covers 9 bases. V shed 5 bases and J 1 base; nucleotides not matched to a gene: 8. CDR1 and CDR2 from the germline V gene are SGHAT and FQNNGV. The CDR3 consists of 17 residues. The DNA for the CDR3 is TGTGCCAGCAGCCCTATGCTAGCGGGGAGGAACACCGGGGAGCTGTTTTTT. Amino acid sequence: CASSPMLAGRNTGELFF.